The rows below give T cell receptor beta chains drawn from one sample of a study of regulatory T cells in long-lasting Graves disease. TCRdb analysed the multiplex PCR reads with MiXCR anew, one entry per CDR3 protein. The sample yields hundreds of thousands of distinct CDR3 sequences, roughly 13% seen once. The sample was also linked to a second study, of T cells in Graves' hyperthyroidism and ophthalmopathy.

Sequencing used peripheral blood mononuclear cells (PBMCs), obtained at new diagnosis, from a patient treated with antithyroid drugs. These receptors all come from a man aged 25 to 40 with Graves disease. Both conserved end residues are part of each CDR3. Fields, in order: clone size, V gene, J gene, D gene, CDR3 DNA, CDR3 protein. D genes are given only for firm matches. Where a row states a size, it is once, few, many or the class of an expanded clone; other rows omit it.

clone_size: -; v_call: TRBV9; j_call: TRBJ2-1; d_call: -; cdr3_nt: TGTGCCAGCTCGACAAGCCAGCGGGCCTACAATGAGCAGTTCTTC; cdr3_aa: CASSTSQRAYNEQFF
clone_size: many; v_call: TRBV28; j_call: TRBJ1-1; d_call: TRBD1; cdr3_nt: TGTGCCAGCAGTTTGGGACAGGAGACTTTCTTT; cdr3_aa: CASSLGQETFF
clone_size: once; v_call: TRBV12-3/TRBV12-4; j_call: TRBJ1-2; d_call: TRBD1; cdr3_nt: TGTGCCAGCAGTCCAAGACAGGGGGCCTATGGCTACACCTTC; cdr3_aa: CASSPRQGAYGYTF
clone_size: -; v_call: TRBV24-1; j_call: TRBJ2-1; d_call: TRBD1; cdr3_nt: TGTGCCGCAAGAGGGGGCATCTCCTACAATGAGCAGTTCTTC; cdr3_aa: CAARGGISYNEQFF
clone_size: many; v_call: TRBV29-1; j_call: TRBJ1-1; d_call: -; cdr3_nt: TGCAGCGTTCGCGGGGCGGGGAACACTGAAGCTTTCTTT; cdr3_aa: CSVRGAGNTEAFF
clone_size: many; v_call: TRBV5-1; j_call: TRBJ2-7; d_call: TRBD1; cdr3_nt: TGCGCCAGCAGTTACCCCGCGACAGGGGTTTACGAGCAGTACTTC; cdr3_aa: CASSYPATGVYEQYF
clone_size: many; v_call: TRBV7-2; j_call: TRBJ2-1; d_call: -; cdr3_nt: TGTGCCAGCAGCTTACCCTTTGGGGTAAGCTCCTACAATGAGCAGTTCTTC; cdr3_aa: CASSLPFGVSSYNEQFF
clone_size: many; v_call: TRBV18; j_call: TRBJ2-2; d_call: -; cdr3_nt: TGTGCCAGCTCACGCCGACCCACCGGGGAGCTGTTTTTT; cdr3_aa: CASSRRPTGELFF
clone_size: many; v_call: TRBV7-3; j_call: TRBJ2-1; d_call: -; cdr3_nt: TGTGCCAGCAGCCCCCTAGGGAATGAGCAGTTCTTC; cdr3_aa: CASSPLGNEQFF
clone_size: many; v_call: TRBV10-1; j_call: TRBJ2-2; d_call: -; cdr3_nt: TGCGCCAGCAGTGGCCAGGGGGGAAACACCGGGGAGCTGTTTTTT; cdr3_aa: CASSGQGGNTGELFF
clone_size: many; v_call: TRBV5-1; j_call: TRBJ2-1; d_call: -; cdr3_nt: TGCGCCAGCAGCTGGGGCTCGACCTACAATGAGCAGTTCTTC; cdr3_aa: CASSWGSTYNEQFF
clone_size: many; v_call: TRBV6-1; j_call: TRBJ2-5; d_call: TRBD1; cdr3_nt: TGTGCCAGCAGTAAGGGACAGGGCTCGGGAGAGACCCAGTACTTC; cdr3_aa: CASSKGQGSGETQYF
clone_size: few; v_call: TRBV5-1; j_call: TRBJ1-1; d_call: -; cdr3_nt: TGCGCCAGCAGCTTGGCCGCGGGATTCACGACTGAAGCTTTCTTT; cdr3_aa: CASSLAAGFTTEAFF
clone_size: many; v_call: TRBV28; j_call: TRBJ2-7; d_call: -; cdr3_nt: TGTGCCAGCAGTTTATTGGCGGGTCTGAACTACGAGCAGTACTTC; cdr3_aa: CASSLLAGLNYEQYF
clone_size: few; v_call: TRBV12-3/TRBV12-4; j_call: TRBJ2-2; d_call: -; cdr3_nt: TGTGCCAGCAGTTTAGGGCAGGGGTGGGAGCTGTTTTTT; cdr3_aa: CASSLGQGWELFF
clone_size: many; v_call: TRBV10-3; j_call: TRBJ2-1; d_call: -; cdr3_nt: TGTGCCATCAGCGATTTAGCGGAGAGCTCCTACAATGAGCAGTTCTTC; cdr3_aa: CAISDLAESSYNEQFF
clone_size: many; v_call: TRBV5-8; j_call: TRBJ2-6; d_call: TRBD2; cdr3_nt: TGTGCCAGCAGTGATCTAGCGGGAAAAATCTCTGGGGCCAACGTCCTGACTTTC; cdr3_aa: CASSDLAGKISGANVLTF
clone_size: -; v_call: TRBV15; j_call: TRBJ1-5; d_call: -; cdr3_nt: TGTGCCACCAGCAGTGGCTTATATCAGCCCCAGCATTTT; cdr3_aa: CATSSGLYQPQHF
clone_size: -; v_call: TRBV4-1; j_call: TRBJ1-5; d_call: -; cdr3_nt: TGCGCCAGCAGCCAAGGGGTTGAGGGGTTGGTAGGGACCCAGCATTTT; cdr3_aa: CASSQGVEGLVGTQHF